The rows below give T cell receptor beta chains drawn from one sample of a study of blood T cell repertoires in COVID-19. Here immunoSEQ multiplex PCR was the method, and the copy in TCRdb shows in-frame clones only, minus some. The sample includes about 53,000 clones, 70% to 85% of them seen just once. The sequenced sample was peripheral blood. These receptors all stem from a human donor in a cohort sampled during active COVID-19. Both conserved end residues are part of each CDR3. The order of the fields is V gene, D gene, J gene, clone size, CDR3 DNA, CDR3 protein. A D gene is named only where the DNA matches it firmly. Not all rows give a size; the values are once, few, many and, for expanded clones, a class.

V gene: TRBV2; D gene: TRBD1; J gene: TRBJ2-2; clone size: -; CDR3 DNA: TGTGCCAGCAACTACAGGGGACAGGGTAGCGCCGGGGAGCTGTTTTTT; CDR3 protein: CASNYRGQGSAGELFF
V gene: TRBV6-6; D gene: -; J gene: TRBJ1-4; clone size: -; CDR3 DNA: TGTGCCAGCAGTTACGGGCAGGGAGGTCCTGATGAAAAACTGTTTTTT; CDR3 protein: CASSYGQGGPDEKLFF
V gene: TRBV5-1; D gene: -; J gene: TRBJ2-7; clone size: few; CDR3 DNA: TGCGCCAGCAGCCCTCTAATAGCCTACGAGCAGTACTTC; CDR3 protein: CASSPLIAYEQYF
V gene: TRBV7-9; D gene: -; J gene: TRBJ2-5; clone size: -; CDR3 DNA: TGTGCCAGCAGCCAAATGAAGAAGGTGGCGGGCCAAAAAGAGACCCAGTACTTC; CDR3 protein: CASSQMKKVAGQKETQYF
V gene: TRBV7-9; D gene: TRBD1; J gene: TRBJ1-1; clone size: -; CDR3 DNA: TGTGCCAGCAGCCGCGAGGGACAGGCTAACACTGAAGCTTTCTTT; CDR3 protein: CASSREGQANTEAFF
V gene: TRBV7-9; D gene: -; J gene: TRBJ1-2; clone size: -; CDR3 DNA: TGTGCCAGCAGCCAACAGGAGTACTATGGCTACACCTTC; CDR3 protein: CASSQQEYYGYTF
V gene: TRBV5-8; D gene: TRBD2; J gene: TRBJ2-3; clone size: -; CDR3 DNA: TGTGCCAGCAGCTGGACAGCGGGGGGAAGCACAGATACGCAGTATTTT; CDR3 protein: CASSWTAGGSTDTQYF
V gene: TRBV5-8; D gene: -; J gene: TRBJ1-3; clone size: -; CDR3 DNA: TGTGCCAGCAGCTGGGAGCGGGTTGGCCGAAACACCATATATTTT; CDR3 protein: CASSWERVGRNTIYF
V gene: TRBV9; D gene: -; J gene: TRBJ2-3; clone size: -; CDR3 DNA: TGTGCCAGCAGCGCGGGGACTCAGCGAGGAGATACGCAGTATTTT; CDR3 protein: CASSAGTQRGDTQYF
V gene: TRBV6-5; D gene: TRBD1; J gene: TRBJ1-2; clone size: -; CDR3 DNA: TGTGCCAGCAGTTTTCTCCCGGGGACAGGGGGCACTGGCTACACCTTC; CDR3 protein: CASSFLPGTGGTGYTF
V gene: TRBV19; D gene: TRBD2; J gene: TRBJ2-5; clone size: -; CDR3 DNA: TGTGCCAGTAGTGTCCGACTAGCCGCAGAGACCCAGTACTTC; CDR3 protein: CASSVRLAAETQYF
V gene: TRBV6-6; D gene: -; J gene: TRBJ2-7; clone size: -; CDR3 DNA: TGTGCCAGCAGCCCCTCTTCGTTCTACGAGCAGTACTTC; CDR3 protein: CASSPSSFYEQYF
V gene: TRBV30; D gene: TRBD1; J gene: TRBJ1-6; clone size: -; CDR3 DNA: TGTGCCTGGAGTGCCTACAGGGGAGAAAATTCACCCCTCCACTTT; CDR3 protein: CAWSAYRGENSPLHF
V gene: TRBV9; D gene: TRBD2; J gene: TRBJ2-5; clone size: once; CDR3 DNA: TGTGCCAGCAGCGTAGAGGGACTAGCGAGCCAATTTGGGGAGACCCAGTACTTC; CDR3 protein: CASSVEGLASQFGETQYF
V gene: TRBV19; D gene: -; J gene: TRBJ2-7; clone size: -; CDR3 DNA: TGTGCCAGTCGACTCAGGGGAAATGGAGCCTACGAGCAGTACTTC; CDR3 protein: CASRLRGNGAYEQYF
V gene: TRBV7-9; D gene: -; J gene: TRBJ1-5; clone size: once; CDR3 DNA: TGTGCCAGCAGCGGCGACAGTAGCAATCAGCCCCAGCATTTT; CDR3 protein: CASSGDSSNQPQHF
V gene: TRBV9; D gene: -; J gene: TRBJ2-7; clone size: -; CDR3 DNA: TGTGCCAGCAGCACCCTAGGAGAGACGTACGAGCAGTACTTC; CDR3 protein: CASSTLGETYEQYF
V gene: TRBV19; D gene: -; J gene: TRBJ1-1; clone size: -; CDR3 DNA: TGTGCCAGTAGTGTTCGACAGACGAACACTGAAGCTTTCTTT; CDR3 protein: CASSVRQTNTEAFF
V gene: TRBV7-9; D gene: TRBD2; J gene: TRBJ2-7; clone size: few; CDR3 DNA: TGTGCCAGCAGCTTGAATAGCGGGATCAAGCAGTACTTC; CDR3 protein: CASSLNSGIKQYF
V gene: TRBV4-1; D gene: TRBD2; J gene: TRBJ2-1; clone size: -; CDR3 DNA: TGCGCCAGCAGCCAAGAGTTTAGCGGGAGGGGGCAGTTCTTC; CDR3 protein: CASSQEFSGRGQFF
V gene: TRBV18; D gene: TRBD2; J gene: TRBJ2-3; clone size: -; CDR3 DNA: TGTGCCAGCTCACCGGGACTAGCGGGAGTAGGGACAGATACGCAGTATTTT; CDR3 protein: CASSPGLAGVGTDTQYF
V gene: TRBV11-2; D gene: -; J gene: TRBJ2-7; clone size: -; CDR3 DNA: TGTGCCAGCAGCCTGGCGGAGGGGATTTCCTACGAGCAGTACTTC; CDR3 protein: CASSLAEGISYEQYF
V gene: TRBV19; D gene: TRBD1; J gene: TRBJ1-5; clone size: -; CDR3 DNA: TGTGCCAGTAGCATAACAGGGGGCGGATCTCAGCCCCAGCATTTT; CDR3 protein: CASSITGGGSQPQHF
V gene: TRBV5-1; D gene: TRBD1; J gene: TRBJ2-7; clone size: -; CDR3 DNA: TGCGCCACCTCCCCGTTACGGGGACAGACCTACGAGCAGTACTTC; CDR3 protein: CATSPLRGQTYEQYF
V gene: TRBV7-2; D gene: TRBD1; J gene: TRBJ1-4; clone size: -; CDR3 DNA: TGTGCCAGCAGCATTGACAGGGGCGGTAAACTGTTTTTT; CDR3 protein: CASSIDRGGKLFF
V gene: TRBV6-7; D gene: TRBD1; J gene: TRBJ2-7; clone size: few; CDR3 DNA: TGTGCCAGCAGTTACACCATAACCTCGGACAGGGACTACGAGCAGTACTTC; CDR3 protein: CASSYTITSDRDYEQYF
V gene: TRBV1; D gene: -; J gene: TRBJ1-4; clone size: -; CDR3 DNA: TGCACCAGCAGCCCCGGGACAGAGTGGAAACTGTTTTTT; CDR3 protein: CTSSPGTEWKLFF
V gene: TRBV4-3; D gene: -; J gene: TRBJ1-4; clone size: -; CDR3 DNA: TGCGCCAGCAGTCCAGCGCAAATTGGCGAAAAACTGTTTTTT; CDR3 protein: CASSPAQIGEKLFF
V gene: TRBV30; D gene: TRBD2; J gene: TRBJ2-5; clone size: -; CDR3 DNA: TGTGCCTGGAGTGTCGGGGGGGGAGGCCAAGAGACCCAGTACTTC; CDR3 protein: CAWSVGGGGQETQYF
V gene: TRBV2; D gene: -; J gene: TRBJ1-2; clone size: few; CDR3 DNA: TGTGCCAGCAGTCAGGGTGTGAGGAACTATGGCTACACCTTC; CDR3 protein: CASSQGVRNYGYTF
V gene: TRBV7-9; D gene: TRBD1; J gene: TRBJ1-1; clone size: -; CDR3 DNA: TGTGCCAGCAGCTTGACAGGGGTCGAAGCTTTCTTT; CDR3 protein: CASSLTGVEAFF
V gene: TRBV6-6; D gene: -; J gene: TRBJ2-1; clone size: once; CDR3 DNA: TGTGCCAGCAGAAAATGGAGCTCCTACAATGAGCAGTTCTTC; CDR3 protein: CASRKWSSYNEQFF
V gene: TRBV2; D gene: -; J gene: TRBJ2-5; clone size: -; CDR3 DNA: TGTGCCAGCAGTGGGGGGGGCCACCAAGAGACCCAGTACTTC; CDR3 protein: CASSGGGHQETQYF
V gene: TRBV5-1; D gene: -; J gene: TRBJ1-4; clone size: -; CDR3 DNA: TGCGCCAGCAGCAGAGACAGCTTTGCAACTAATGAAAAACTGTTTTTT; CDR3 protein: CASSRDSFATNEKLFF
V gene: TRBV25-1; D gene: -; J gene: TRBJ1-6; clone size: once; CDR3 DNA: TGTGCCAGCAGTGTCTCTGGGACTTATAATTCACCCCTCCACTTT; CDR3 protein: CASSVSGTYNSPLHF
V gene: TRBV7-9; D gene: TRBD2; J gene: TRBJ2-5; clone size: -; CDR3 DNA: TGTGCCAGCAGCCAGGGGGTGCTAGCGGGATCGCAAGAGACCCAGTACTTC; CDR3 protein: CASSQGVLAGSQETQYF
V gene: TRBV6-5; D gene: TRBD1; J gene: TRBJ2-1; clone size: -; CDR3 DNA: TGTGCCAGCACCCTAGGGGGCTTCAATGAGCAGTTCTTC; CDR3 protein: CASTLGGFNEQFF
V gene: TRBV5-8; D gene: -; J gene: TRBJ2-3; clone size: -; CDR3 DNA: TGTGCCAGCAGCCCGGACCCGGGGAAGGGGGCAGATACGCAGTATTTT; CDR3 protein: CASSPDPGKGADTQYF
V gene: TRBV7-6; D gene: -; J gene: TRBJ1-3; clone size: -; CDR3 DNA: TGTGCCAGCAGCTTAGCGGGTCTAGGAGTCTCTGGAAACACCATATATTTT; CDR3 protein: CASSLAGLGVSGNTIYF
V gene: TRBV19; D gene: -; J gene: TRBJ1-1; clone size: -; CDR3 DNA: TGTGCCAGTAGAACGCTCAGGGAACAGAACACTGAAGCTTTCTTT; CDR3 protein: CASRTLREQNTEAFF
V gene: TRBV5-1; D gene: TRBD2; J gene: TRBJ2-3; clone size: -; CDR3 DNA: TGCGCCAGCAGCTTCACTAGCGGGGTACGCACAGATACGCAGTATTTT; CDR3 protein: CASSFTSGVRTDTQYF
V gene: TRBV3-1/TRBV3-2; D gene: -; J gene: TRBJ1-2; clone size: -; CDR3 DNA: TGTGCCAGCAGCCCAGGGGTGGGGGGCTACACCTTC; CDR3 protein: CASSPGVGGYTF
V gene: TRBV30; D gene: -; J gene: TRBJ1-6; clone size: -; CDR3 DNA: TGTGCCTGGAGCCATGCGGGGTTTAATTCACCCCTCCACTTT; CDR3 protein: CAWSHAGFNSPLHF
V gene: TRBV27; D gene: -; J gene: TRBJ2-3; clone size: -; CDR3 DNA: TGTGCCAGCAGTCCCCGGACAGATACGCAGTATTTT; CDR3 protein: CASSPRTDTQYF
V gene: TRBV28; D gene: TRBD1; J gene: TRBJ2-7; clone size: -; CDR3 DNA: TGTGCCAGCAGCCCCCAGACAGGGAGAACCTACGAGCAGTACTTC; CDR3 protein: CASSPQTGRTYEQYF
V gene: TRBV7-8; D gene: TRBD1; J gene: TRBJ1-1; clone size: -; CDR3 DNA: TGTGCCAGCAGCTTAGCGGGGACAGTGAACACTGAAGCTTTCTTT; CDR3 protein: CASSLAGTVNTEAFF
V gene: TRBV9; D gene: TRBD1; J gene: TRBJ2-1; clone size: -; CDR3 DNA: TGTGCCAGCGGCCGGGACAGGGTCTACAATGAGCAGTTCTTC; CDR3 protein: CASGRDRVYNEQFF
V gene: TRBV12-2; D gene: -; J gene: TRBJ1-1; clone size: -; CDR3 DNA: TGTGCAAGTCGCCTAGCCCGCCCCCTCCTTGAGACTGAAGCTTTCTTT; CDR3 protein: CASRLARPLLETEAFF
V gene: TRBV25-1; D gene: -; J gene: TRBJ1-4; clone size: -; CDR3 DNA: TGTGCCAGCAGTGATGGTGGGACTGGAACTAATGAAAAACTGTTTTTT; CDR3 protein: CASSDGGTGTNEKLFF
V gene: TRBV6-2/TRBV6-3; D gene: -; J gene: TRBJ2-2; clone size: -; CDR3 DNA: TGTGCCAGCAGTTACAAGCGGAGAAACACCGGGGAGCTGTTTTTT; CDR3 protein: CASSYKRRNTGELFF
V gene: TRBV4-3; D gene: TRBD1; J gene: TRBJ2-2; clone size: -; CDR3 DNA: TGCGCCAGCAGCCAGGCAGGGGGAATGGTCGGGGAGCTGTTTTTT; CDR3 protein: CASSQAGGMVGELFF
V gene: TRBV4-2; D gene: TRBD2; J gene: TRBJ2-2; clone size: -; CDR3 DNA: TGTGCCAGCAGCCGGACTAGCGGGAACGGGGCCGGGGAGCTGTTTTTT; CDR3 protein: CASSRTSGNGAGELFF
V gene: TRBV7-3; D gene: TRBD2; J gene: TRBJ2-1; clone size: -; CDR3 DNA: TGTGCCAGCAGCACGGGACTAGCGGGAGCGGGGGAGCAGTTCTTC; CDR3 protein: CASSTGLAGAGEQFF
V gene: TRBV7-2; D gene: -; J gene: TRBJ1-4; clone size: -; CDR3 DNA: TGTGCCAGCAGCCCCCCCTCGGGAAAACTGTTTTTT; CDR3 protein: CASSPPSGKLFF